The 8 T cell receptor beta chains below were found in one sample sequenced in a study of cytomegalovirus exposure and HLA in healthy donors. The PCR was carried out with 60 Vbeta primers and 13 Jbeta primers. TCRdb's copy holds only in-frame clones and misses some; the assay was immunoSEQ multiplex PCR. In the table there are around 160,000 clones, over 60% of which are singletons. The source material was PBMCs. Receptors were obtained from a woman younger than 35 in good health and CMV-seronegative.

This clone was seen more than once but under ten times. The rearrangement uses TRBV18 and TRBJ2-2; unclear D gene. CDR3 length equals 14 residues. Germline CDR1 KGHSH, CDR2 LQKENI. Trimming took 4 bases from V and 2 from J, leaving 8 bases between them. CDR3 DNA: TGTGCCAGCTCACTCGAGAGAAACACCGGGGAGCTGTTTTTT. Translated: CASSLERNTGELFF.

The rearrangement links TRBV12-5 to TRBJ1-5, with D possibly TRBD1 on 5 matching bases. The CDR3 has 13 amino acids. Germline V CDR1 and CDR2: LGHNT, FRNRAP. V lost 10 bases, J lost 5 bases, and 15 bases lay in between. The CDR3 bases are TGTGCTAATATCAGGGTTTTCGATCAGCCCCAGCATTTT. Translating it yields CANIRVFDQPQHF.

The chain employs TRBV4-2 and TRBJ2-1; 9 bases map to TRBD2. Per the germline V gene, CDR1 is LGHNA and CDR2 is YNFKEQ. The CDR3 has 16 residues. Trimming removed 4 bases from V and 1 base from J; junction bases left unmatched: 5. Here the CDR3 DNA reads TGTGCCAGCAGCCGACTGCGGGGGGGATCCTACAATGAGCAGTTCTTC. Residues: CASSRLRGGSYNEQFF.

A few counts support this clone. The chain is built from TRBV5-5 and TRBJ1-4; D is perhaps TRBD1 (5 bases). The germline V gene encodes CDR1 SGHKS and CDR2 YYEKEE (reference sequence). V dropped 2 bases and J dropped 4 bases, with 12 bases sitting between them. The CDR3 contains 15 residues. CDR3 bases: TGTGCCAGCAGCTTACAGGTTGGGCTTAATGAAAAACTGTTTTTT. It encodes CASSLQVGLNEKLFF.

The chain couples TRBV18 to TRBJ2-1, with 13 bases identical to TRBD2. Germline V lookup: CDR1 KGHSH, CDR2 LQKENI. The CDR3 sequence is 17 residues long. J lost 5 bases, V lost 5 bases, and 9 bases had no gene match. The CDR3, as DNA: TGTGCCAGCTCATTCGCCGGGACTAGCGGGACCAACAATGAGCAGTTCTTC. Protein: CASSFAGTSGTNNEQFF.

This clone has a single count. The chain has TRBV2 and TRBJ1-1, with D unresolved. Trimming stripped 1 base from V and 5 bases from J, with 14 bases between. There are 15 residues in the CDR3. Germline CDR1 SNHLY, CDR2 FYNNEI. The CDR3: CASSEEGTRGTEAFF. CDR3 in DNA: TGTGCCAGCAGTGAAGAAGGCACCCGAGGGACTGAAGCTTTCTTT. Variable domain in full (rest from reference TRBV2 and TRBJ1-1): EPEVTQTPSHQVTQMGQEVILRCVPISNHLYFYWYRQILGQKVEFLVSFYNNEISEKSEIFDDQFSVERPDGSNFTLKIRSTKLEDSAMYFCASSEEGTRGTEAFFGQGTRLTVV.

Only one count was recorded for this clone. This chain uses TRBV5-5 with TRBJ1-2; TRBD1 matches 7 bases. The V segment lost 2 bases and the J segment 3 bases; nucleotides outside the gene matches: 4. Germline lookup yields CDR1 SGHKS and CDR2 YYEKEE (reference sequence). This CDR3 is 14 amino acids long. DNA for the CDR3: TGTGCCAGCAGCTTCGAGGGGGCGGACTATGGCTACACCTTC. This translates into CASSFEGADYGYTF.

Worth noting for this clone: In the same sample, other DNA sequences code for this CDR3. This chain links TRBV28 with TRBJ1-2; D remains ambiguous. CDR1 MDHEN and CDR2 SYDVKM come from the germline V gene. V was clipped by 6 bases and J by 4 bases, with 24 bases between them. The CDR3 runs 17 residues. CDR3 amino acids: CASSNLMYRRTGYGYTF. The CDR3 region has the DNA TGTGCCAGCAGCAATCTCATGTACCGGAGGACGGGCTATGGCTACACCTTC.